This T cell receptor (beta chain) is from a study of cytomegalovirus exposure and HLA in healthy donors. PCR primers comprised 60 Vbeta and 13 Jbeta primers. Libraries were prepared by immunoSEQ multiplex PCR; TCRdb keeps only in-frame clonotypes and omits some of them. The table records over 150,000 clones, around 86% of them present only once. Worth noting for this clone: The target antigen is unknown.

Study-wide points: When analyzed later, a missense DCLRE1C variant was found to be linked to TCR beta V- and J-gene trimming. The authors confirmed in vitro that three CMV-associated chains were specific for CMV antigens. The classifier reportedly diagnosed cytomegalovirus status with high specificity and sensitivity.

Looked up from germline, CDR1 is SGHTA and CDR2 is FQGNSA. Trimming cost V 3 bases and J 0 bases, with 8 bases left between them. The CDR3 has 14 residues. The V and J genes are TRBV7-2 and TRBJ1-1; possible D gene TRBD1, 5 bases. This receptor was identified in a male donor in good health and CMV-seronegative. Sequenced: PBMCs. CDR3 region: CASSFDRLNTEAFF. For the CDR3, the DNA is TGTGCCAGCAGCTTCGACAGACTGAACACTGAAGCTTTCTTT.